This TCR beta chain was recorded in a study of regulatory T cells in long-lasting Graves disease. Study-level findings and limits: Persistent disease was associated with favored TRBV28 usage and with favored use of TRBJ1-2 and TRBJ2-5. Comparison showed that persistent patients shared more public clonotypes (about 2,600) than new patients (nearly 1,000). Possibly, accuracy suffered from the small sample size.

Turning to this clonotype: Its antigen remains unknown.

Regarding time point: persistent/refractory GD, antithyroid drugs over 5 years with positive TRAb. PBMC-extracted RNA yielded the TCR library. An endocrinology department in Xi'an, China, recruited the patients. For TCR beta, libraries came from iRepertoire HTBI primers and Arm-PCR of CDR3 regions. One entry per CDR3 protein, called by TCRdb with MiXCR from the multiplex PCR reads. Altogether 700,000 or so distinct CDR3 sequences are present, around 30% being singletons, with the ten largest covering under 55%. Per the germline V gene, CDR1 is SGHRS and CDR2 is YFSETQ. The CDR3 covers 13 residues. The ends were cut back, 0 bases at V and 8 bases at J, with 11 bases in the middle.

The sequence was collected from a female donor with Graves disease. Sample: peripheral blood mononuclear cells (PBMCs), taken when the disease was refractory, from a patient treated with antithyroid drugs. The V and J genes are TRBV5-1 and TRBJ1-1; a weak D match, TRBD1 (5 bases). The chain's CDR3 is CASSLGQPGEAFF. The CDR3 DNA sequence: TGCGCCAGCAGCTTGGGACAGCCGGGGGAAGCTTTCTTT. Full variable domain (outside the CDR3, taken from reference TRBV5-1 and TRBJ1-1): KAGVTQTPRYLIKTRGQQVTLSCSPISGHRSVSWYQQTPGQGLQFLFEYFSETQRNKGNFPGRFSGRQFSNSRSEMNVSTLELGDSALYLCASSLGQPGEAFFGQGTRLTVV.